A single sample gave rise to the 30 T cell receptor beta chains below, sequenced in a study of post-analysis software for immune sequencing data. Study-wide points: Higher frequency in patients than in controls was seen for about five TRBV segments, with TRBV5-6, TRBV5-1 and TRBV20-1 among them.

Prepared libraries of TCR beta cDNA carried unique molecular identifiers. TCRdb passed the PCR reads through MiXCR, listing each CDR3 protein once. The table shows about 570,000 distinct CDR3 sequences, with around 31% occurring only once. These TCRs are of unknown antigen specificity. Sequenced: blood. These receptors all come from a girl aged 2-17 years with multiple sclerosis.

This clonotype came up a few times. The CDR3 sequence is CASSLVFGLRQGLYEQYF. The CDR3 DNA is TGTGCCAGCAGCTTGGTGTTCGGCTTGAGACAGGGACTCTACGAGCAGTACTTC. J is TRBJ2-5 and V is TRBV5-5, with D perhaps TRBD1 (7 bases). The J call may be in error: the DNA end matches TRBJ2-7 better. CDR1 is SGHKS and CDR2 is YYEKEE in the germline V gene (reference sequence). This CDR3 is 18 amino acids long.

The chain has TRBV4-1 and TRBJ2-5, with 9 nucleotides matching TRBD1. The tail of the sequence fits TRBJ2-7 better, so the J call may be wrong. Germline V gene sequence: CDR1 MGHRA, CDR2 YSYEKL. The CDR3 length is 16 residues. The CDR3 reads CASSQDPGQGINEQYF. Here the CDR3 DNA reads TGCGCCAGCAGCCAAGACCCGGGACAGGGCATCAACGAGCAGTACTTC.

The genes are TRBV12-3 or TRBV12-4 and TRBJ2-1; D is perhaps TRBD2 (5 bases). Trimming left V 5 bases short and J 10 bases short, with 18 bases between. This CDR3 is 14 amino acids long. The CDR3 is CASSPTGLESEQFF. Written as DNA, the CDR3 is TGTGCCAGCAGTCCTACGGGGTTGGAATCAGAGCAGTTCTTC.

This sequence joins TRBV20-1 and TRBJ2-3; TRBD2 matches 9 bases. The CDR3 has 15 residues. Germline V lookup: CDR1 DFQATT, CDR2 SNEGSKA (reference sequence). V dropped 1 base and J dropped 2; count of bases not matched to a gene: 4. Written as DNA, the CDR3 is TGCAGTGCTAGAGCTGGCGGGGGGGCCACAGATACGCAGTATTTT. Amino acids: CSARAGGGATDTQYF.

V is TRBV21-1 and J is TRBJ1-5; the tabulated D call, TRBD1, remains unverified against the DNA. TRBV21-1 is a listed pseudogene. This CDR3 region has 16 residues. The CDR3 DNA sequence: TGTGCCAGCAAGGGGATTTTTGACAGGGCTAATCAGCCCCAGCATTTT. Translated: CASKGIFDRANQPQHF.

The sample holds a few counts of this clonotype. The chain combines TRBV19 with TRBJ2-5; D not resolved. The length of the CDR3 is 14 residues. Germline lookup yields CDR1 LNHDA and CDR2 SQIVND (reference sequence). Trimming stripped 2 bases from V and 1 base from J, with 8 bases between. In DNA, the CDR3 is TGTGCCAGTAGTATATGGGCTAGCCAAGAGACCCAGTACTTC. Translated, it gives CASSIWASQETQYF.

The J gene is TRBJ2-5, the V gene TRBV4-1; 8 positions match TRBD2. Looked up from germline, CDR1 is MGHRA and CDR2 is YSYEKL. This CDR3 spans 16 amino acids. Trimming removed 0 bases from V and 5 bases from J; junction bases left unmatched: 8. The CDR3 spells CASSQDSRGARETQYF. The CDR3 bases are TGCGCCAGCAGCCAAGACTCGCGGGGGGCTAGGGAGACCCAGTACTTC.

This clonotype was detected only a few times. The chain's CDR3 is CASSERDRGLVGYEQYF. The CDR3, as DNA: TGTGCCAGCAGTGAAAGGGACAGGGGCCTCGTGGGCTACGAGCAGTACTTC. The rearrangement links TRBV6-1 to TRBJ2-7, with 10 bases matching TRBD1. V dropped 2 bases and J dropped 3; count of bases not matched to a gene: 10. The CDR3 spans 17 residues. In germline, CDR1 is MNHNS, CDR2 SASEGT.

This clonotype was seen a few times. CDR3 amino acids: CASSYEGGGSQPQHF. The CDR3 bases are TGTGCCAGCAGTTACGAGGGAGGAGGATCTCAGCCCCAGCATTTT. The J gene is TRBJ1-5, the V gene TRBV6-6; D gene ambiguous. Deletions cut 2 bases from V and 6 bases from J, with 14 bases between. Germline CDR1 MNHNY, CDR2 SVGAGI (reference sequence). The CDR3 is 15 residues long.

In this sample, this clonotype turned up many times. The chain employs TRBV24-1 and TRBJ2-3, with unresolved D. CDR1 and CDR2 from the germline V gene are KGHDR and SFDVKD. The length of the CDR3 is 13 residues. With 7 bases removed from V and 0 bases from J, the gap between germline ends came to 7 bases. The CDR3 DNA reads as TGTGCCACCAGGAGATCTAGCACAGATACGCAGTATTTT. This translates into CATRRSSTDTQYF.

This rearrangement joins TRBV5-1 to TRBJ1-4; D call uncertain. V lost 3 bases to trimming and J lost 6 bases, with 9 bases between them. The CDR3 has 13 residues. Per the germline V gene, CDR1 is SGHRS and CDR2 is YFSETQ. CDR3 sequence (DNA): TGCGCCAGCAGCTGGGAGGGTGATGAAAAACTGTTTTTT. Its protein product is CASSWEGDEKLFF.

The chain links TRBV5-1 to TRBJ2-3; TRBD1 matches 7 bases. The germline V gene encodes CDR1 SGHRS and CDR2 YFSETQ. Trimming removed 5 bases from V and 1 base from J; junction bases left unmatched: 4. The CDR3 consists of 14 residues. CDR3 coding DNA: TGCGCCAGCAGGATGGACAGGCGCACAGATACGCAGTATTTT. Residues: CASRMDRRTDTQYF.

This clonotype was recorded a few times. CDR3: CASSLWQGRAPLHF. The CDR3 DNA is TGCGCCAGCAGCTTGTGGCAGGGGCGAGCACCCCTCCACTTT. This chain connects TRBV5-1 to TRBJ1-6, with D tentatively TRBD1 (6 bases). The CDR3 contains 14 residues. CDR1 is SGHRS, CDR2 YFSETQ, per germline. Trimming stripped 1 base from V and 11 bases from J, with 13 bases between.

Ten or more counts support this clonotype. This chain joins TRBV6-4 and TRBJ2-1; no reliable D call. V shed 0 bases and J shed 2 bases, with 11 bases lying between them. CDR3 length: 16 amino acids. Germline V gene data show CDR1 as MRHNA and CDR2 as SNTAGT. The CDR3, as DNA: TGTGCCAGCAGTGACTCGGGGTCTGCAACCTACAATGAGCAGTTCTTC. It specifies CASSDSGSATYNEQFF.

This clonotype was observed once. The DNA for the CDR3 is TGCGCCAGTACTCCGGGACTGATAAATGAAAAACTGTTTTTT. This encodes CASTPGLINEKLFF. The rearrangement uses TRBV4-1 and TRBJ1-4, with a possible D match to TRBD1 (5 bases). The CDR3 has 14 residues. Trimming stripped 9 bases from V and 5 bases from J, with 16 bases between. The germline CDR1 and CDR2 sequences are MGHRA and YSYEKL.

The chain has TRBV5-1 and TRBJ2-6; D call uncertain. CDR1 is SGHRS, CDR2 YFSETQ, per germline. There are 13 residues in the CDR3. The V gene lost 7 bases and the J gene lost 4 bases, with 9 bases spanning the gap. CDR3 DNA sequence: TGCGCCAGCCGAAAGTCCGGGGCCAACGTCCTGACTTTC. This encodes CASRKSGANVLTF.

The V gene is TRBV5-1, the J gene TRBJ2-1; 9 positions agree with TRBD2. CDR3 length: 15 residues. Trimming took 4 bases from V and 6 from J; bases not matched to a gene: 8. CDR1 is SGHRS and CDR2 is YFSETQ in the germline V gene. CDR3 nucleotide sequence: TGCGCCAGCAGCCGCAATAGCGGGGGACTCAATGAGCAGTTCTTC. Translation gives CASSRNSGGLNEQFF.

The V and J genes are TRBV20-1 and TRBJ2-3, with D possibly being TRBD2 (6 bases). V lost 3 bases and J 6 bases, leaving 10 bases between the germline ends. CDR3 length equals 12 residues. Per germline, CDR1 DFQATT and CDR2 SNEGSKA (reference sequence). The CDR3 bases are TGCAGTGCTAGCCCGGGACTTGATACGCAGTATTTT. This sequence encodes CSASPGLDTQYF.

V and J are TRBV5-1 and TRBJ1-2; 8 bases line up with TRBD1. The CDR3 sequence is 12 residues long. The V gene end was trimmed by 2 bases and the J gene end by 10 bases; junction bases not matched to a gene: 4. CDR1 SGHRS and CDR2 YFSETQ come from the germline V gene. The CDR3 DNA reads as TGCGCCAGCAGCTTTCCAGGGGGCGACTACACCTTC. Protein product: CASSFPGGDYTF.

The V call is TRBV12-3 or TRBV12-4, the J call TRBJ2-3, with 7 bases lining up with TRBD2. The junction had 6 bases not matched to a gene; V was cut back by 2 bases and J by 4 bases. The CDR3 totals 15 residues. CDR3 sequence: CASSLSTSSADTQYF. The CDR3 DNA reads TGTGCCAGCAGTTTATCGACTAGCAGCGCAGATACGCAGTATTTT.

The chain combines TRBV12-3 or TRBV12-4 with TRBJ2-3; the D call may be TRBD1 or TRBD2 (5 bases each). V lost 3 bases, J lost 7 bases, and 11 bases lay in between. There are 13 residues in the CDR3. The chain's CDR3 is CASSFIEGHTQYF. For the CDR3, the DNA is TGTGCCAGCAGTTTCATTGAGGGGCATACGCAGTATTTT.

This clonotype was counted a few times. V gene TRBV25-1 combines with J gene TRBJ2-4; D ambiguous. Trimming pared 8 bases from V and 7 bases from J, leaving 9 bases between. CDR3 length: 11 amino acids. Germline V CDR1 and CDR2: MGHDK, SYGVNS. The DNA of the CDR3 is TGTGCCAGCGAACGGGCGAACATTCAGTACTTC. Protein: CASERANIQYF.

The chain employs TRBV3-1 and TRBJ2-5; TRBD2 matches 7 bases. The V gene's germline CDR1 is LGHDT and CDR2 YNNKEL (reference sequence). The CDR3 has 15 amino acids. With V trimmed by 0 bases and J by 5 bases, 6 bases remained unmatched. Here the CDR3 DNA reads TGTGCCAGCAGCCAAGATTCCCCTAGCGGCGAGACCCAGTACTTC. Translating gives CASSQDSPSGETQYF.

This chain connects TRBV20-1 to TRBJ1-4; D may be TRBD1 (5 bases). Germline values: CDR1 DFQATT, CDR2 SNEGSKA (reference sequence). V lost 5 bases and J lost 4, with 14 bases in between. CDR3 length: 14 amino acids. CDR3 DNA sequence: TGCAGTGCTCCGGCGGCGGGACGTAATGAAAAACTGTTTTTT. Translated: CSAPAAGRNEKLFF.

Only a few counts were recorded for this clonotype. This chain uses TRBV5-1 with TRBJ1-2; 8 bases agree with TRBD1. The CDR3 consists of 16 residues. CDR1 is SGHRS and CDR2 is YFSETQ in the germline V gene. Trimming at V came to 4 bases and at J to 8 bases, leaving 16 bases not matched to a gene. In nucleotides, the CDR3 is TGCGCCAGCAGCCACCGGGCAGCAGGGGGCCTCCGGGGCTACACCTTC. It specifies CASSHRAAGGLRGYTF. The full variable domain, with the rest looked up from reference TRBV5-1 and TRBJ1-2, is KAGVTQTPRYLIKTRGQQVTLSCSPISGHRSVSWYQQTPGQGLQFLFEYFSETQRNKGNFPGRFSGRQFSNSRSEMNVSTLELGDSALYLCASSHRAAGGLRGYTFGSGTRLTVV.

The chain links TRBV6-2 or TRBV6-3 to TRBJ2-2; D ambiguous. V dropped 6 bases and J dropped 5 bases, with 16 bases sitting between them. The germline gives CDR1 MNHEY, CDR2 SVGEGT. The CDR3 loop spans 15 amino acids. CDR3 nucleotides: TGTGCCAGCAGCCGGATGCGAGGCGGAACCGGGGAGCTGTTTTTT. Amino acid sequence: CASSRMRGGTGELFF.

Remarks on this clonotype: One junction end does not reproduce the germline sequence, and a read error may be involved. Here the CDR3 reads CASSRAGVYEQCF. CDR3 nucleotide sequence: TGTGCCAGCTCACGGGCAGGGGTCTACGAGCAGTGCTTC. This chain connects TRBV18 to TRBJ2-7, with a possible D match to TRBD1 (6 bases). The length of the CDR3 is 13 residues. CDR1 is KGHSH and CDR2 is LQKENI in the germline V gene.

This clonotype was recorded only once. The V call is TRBV21-1, the J call TRBJ2-1; TRBD1, the table's D call, lacks a check against the DNA. TRBV21-1 is a documented pseudogene. The CDR3 is made up of 13 amino acids. CDR3 bases: TGTGCCAGCAGCTATCCCCCAGGTGCGGAGCAGTTCTTC. Residues: CASSYPPGAEQFF.

This clonotype was observed a few times. V gene TRBV4-2 combines with J gene TRBJ2-1, with TRBD2 matching over 10 bases. J lost 6 bases, V lost 3 bases, and 11 bases had no gene match. Looked up from germline, CDR1 is LGHNA and CDR2 is YNFKEQ. This CDR3 has 17 residues. The DNA of the CDR3 is TGTGCCAGCAGCCAGAAGGCTGGGGCTAGCGGGGGCAATGAGCAGTTCTTC. Translating gives CASSQKAGASGGNEQFF.

The rearrangement links TRBV29-1 to TRBJ2-3; 14 bases fit TRBD2. V dropped 5 bases and J dropped 1; count of bases not matched to a gene: 5. The CDR3 is 16 amino acids. The germline V gene has CDR1 SQVTM and CDR2 ANQGSEA. CDR3 protein: CSVPPGLAGGTDTQYF. Here the CDR3 DNA reads TGCAGCGTTCCCCCGGGACTAGCGGGGGGCACAGATACGCAGTATTTT.